This T cell receptor (beta chain) was sequenced during a study of a mutant IDH1 vaccine in newly diagnosed glioma. Overall study: Patients began vaccination 4-6 weeks after radiotherapy alone, or with temozolomide cycles. The therapy given earlier, which was standard therapy, consisted of radiotherapy, temozolomide, or both, and most of the patients received both. Study results and caveats: The vaccine induced immune responses, and these occurred in about 95% of patients. Pseudoprogression appears to have had no connection to changes in top peripheral T cell clonotypes.

As to this clone: Antigen: not known.

Libraries were prepared by immunoSEQ multiplex PCR; TCRdb keeps only in-frame clonotypes and omits some of them. The table includes 77,000 or so clones, approximately 78% detected once. CDR3 size: 12 residues. Time point specified: week 47, end of study. Vaccinated patients received 300 ug of mutant IDH1 20-mer peptide per dose, with topical imiquimod. The clonotype comes from a man aged 35 to 55 with glioma. V usage is TRBV21-1 and J usage is TRBJ2-1; TRBD1 is the table's D call, not checked against the DNA. TRBV21-1 is flagged as a pseudogene. The material was PBMCs, obtained from a glioma patient whose treatment included an IDH1 peptide vaccine. The CDR3 is CASSKSSAGPIF. Here the CDR3 DNA reads TGTGCCAGCAGCAAAAGCTCCGCAGGGCCCATCTTC.